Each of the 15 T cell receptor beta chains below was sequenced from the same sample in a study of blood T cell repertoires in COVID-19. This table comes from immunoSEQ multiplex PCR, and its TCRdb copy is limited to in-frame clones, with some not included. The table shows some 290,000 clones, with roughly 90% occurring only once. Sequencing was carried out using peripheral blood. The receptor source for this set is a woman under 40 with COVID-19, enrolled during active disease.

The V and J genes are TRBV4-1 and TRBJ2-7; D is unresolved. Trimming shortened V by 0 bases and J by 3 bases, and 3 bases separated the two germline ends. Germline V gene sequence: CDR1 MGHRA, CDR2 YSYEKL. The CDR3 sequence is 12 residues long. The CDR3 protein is CASSQDSYEQYF. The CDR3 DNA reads TGCGCCAGCAGCCAAGACAGCTACGAGCAGTACTTC.

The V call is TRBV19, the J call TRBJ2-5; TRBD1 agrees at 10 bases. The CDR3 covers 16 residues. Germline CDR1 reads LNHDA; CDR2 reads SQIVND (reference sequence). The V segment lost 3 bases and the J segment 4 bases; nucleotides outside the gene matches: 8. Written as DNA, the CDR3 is TGTGCCAGTAGTATCATCCGGGACAGGGGAGGAGAGACCCAGTACTTC. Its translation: CASSIIRDRGGETQYF.

This chain's CDR3 is CASSSRRNTEAFF. In DNA form, the CDR3 reads TGTGCCAGCAGCTCCCGCAGAAACACTGAAGCTTTCTTT. The rearrangement joins TRBV6-2 or TRBV6-3 to TRBJ1-1, with D uncertain. The germline gives CDR1 MNHEY, CDR2 SVGEGT. Trimming took off 6 bases at V and 2 bases at J, with 10 bases between the two ends. This CDR3 has 13 amino acids.

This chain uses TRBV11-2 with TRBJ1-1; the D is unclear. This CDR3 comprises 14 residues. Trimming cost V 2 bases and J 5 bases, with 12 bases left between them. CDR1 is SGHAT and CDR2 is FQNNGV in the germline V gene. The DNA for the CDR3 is TGTGCCAGCAGCTTATATACGGGTGGTACTGAAGCTTTCTTT. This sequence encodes CASSLYTGGTEAFF.

CDR3 coding DNA: TGTGCCAGTAGGGACAGGGAGGGTCATCAGCCCCAGCATTTT. Protein product: CASRDREGHQPQHF. This chain connects TRBV19 to TRBJ1-5; 8 bases agree with TRBD1. The CDR3 runs to 14 residues. Germline V gene data show CDR1 as LNHDA and CDR2 as SQIVND (reference sequence). Trimming at V came to 6 bases and at J to 5 bases, leaving 6 bases not matched to a gene.

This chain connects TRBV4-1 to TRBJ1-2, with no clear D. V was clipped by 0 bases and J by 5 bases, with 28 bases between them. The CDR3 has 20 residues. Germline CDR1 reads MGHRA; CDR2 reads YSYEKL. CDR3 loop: CASSQEQSQVRLTPFYGYTF. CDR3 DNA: TGCGCCAGCAGCCAAGAACAGTCTCAGGTCCGGCTAACCCCCTTTTATGGCTACACCTTC.

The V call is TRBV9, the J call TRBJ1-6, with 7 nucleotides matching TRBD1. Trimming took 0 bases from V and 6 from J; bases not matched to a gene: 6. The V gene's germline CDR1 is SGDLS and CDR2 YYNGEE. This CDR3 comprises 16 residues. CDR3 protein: CASSVEGDSFNSPLHF. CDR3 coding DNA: TGTGCCAGCAGCGTAGAGGGGGACAGTTTTAATTCACCCCTCCACTTT.

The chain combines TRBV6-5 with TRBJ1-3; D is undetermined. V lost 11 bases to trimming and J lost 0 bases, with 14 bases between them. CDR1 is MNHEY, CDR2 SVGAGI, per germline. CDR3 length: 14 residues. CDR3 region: CAATPTSSGNTIYF. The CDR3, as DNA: TGTGCCGCGACTCCTACTTCCTCTGGAAACACCATATATTTT.

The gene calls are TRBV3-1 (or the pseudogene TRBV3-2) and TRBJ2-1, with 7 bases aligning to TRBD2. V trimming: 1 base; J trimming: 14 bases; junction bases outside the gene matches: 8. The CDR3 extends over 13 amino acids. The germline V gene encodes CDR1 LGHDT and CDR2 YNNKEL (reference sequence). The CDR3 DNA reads TGTGCCAGCAGCCAAGGCGGAGGGACTAACGAGTTCTTC. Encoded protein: CASSQGGGTNEFF.

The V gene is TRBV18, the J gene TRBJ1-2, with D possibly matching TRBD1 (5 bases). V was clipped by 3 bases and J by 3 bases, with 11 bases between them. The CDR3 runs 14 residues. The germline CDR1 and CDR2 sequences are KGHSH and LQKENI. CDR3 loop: CASSPSGYDYGYTF. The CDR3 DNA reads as TGTGCCAGCTCACCTTCAGGGTACGACTATGGCTACACCTTC.

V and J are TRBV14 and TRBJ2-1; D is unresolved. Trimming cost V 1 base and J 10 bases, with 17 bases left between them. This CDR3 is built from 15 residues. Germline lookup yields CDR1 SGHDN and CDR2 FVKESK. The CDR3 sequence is CASSQVHGGSREQFF. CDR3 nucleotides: TGTGCCAGCAGCCAAGTCCATGGCGGTTCAAGAGAGCAGTTCTTC.

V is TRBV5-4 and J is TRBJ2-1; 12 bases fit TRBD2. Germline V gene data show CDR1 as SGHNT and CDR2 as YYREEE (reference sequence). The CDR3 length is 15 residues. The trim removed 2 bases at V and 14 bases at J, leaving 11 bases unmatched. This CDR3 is CASSLEKLAGGPEFF. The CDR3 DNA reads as TGTGCCAGCAGCTTAGAGAAGCTAGCGGGAGGGCCAGAGTTCTTC.

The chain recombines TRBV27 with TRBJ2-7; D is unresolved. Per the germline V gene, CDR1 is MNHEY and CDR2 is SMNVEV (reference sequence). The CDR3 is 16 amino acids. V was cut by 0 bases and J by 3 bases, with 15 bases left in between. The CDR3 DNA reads TGTGCCAGCAGTTTATCAGGCCCTTCTAGTATCTACGAGCAGTACTTC. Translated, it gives CASSLSGPSSIYEQYF.

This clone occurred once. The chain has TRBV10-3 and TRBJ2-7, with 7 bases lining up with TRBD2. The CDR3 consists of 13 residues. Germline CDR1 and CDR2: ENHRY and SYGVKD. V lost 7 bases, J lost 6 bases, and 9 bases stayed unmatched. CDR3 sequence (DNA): TGTGCCATCATGGCAGCGGGGAGCTCCGAGCAGTACTTC. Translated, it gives CAIMAAGSSEQYF.

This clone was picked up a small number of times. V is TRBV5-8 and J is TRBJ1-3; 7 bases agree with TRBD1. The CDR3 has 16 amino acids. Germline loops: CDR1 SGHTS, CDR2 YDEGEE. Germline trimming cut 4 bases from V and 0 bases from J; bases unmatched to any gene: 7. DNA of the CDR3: TGTGCCAGCAGCCCCGACAGGGCGCGCTCTGGAAACACCATATATTTT. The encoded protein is CASSPDRARSGNTIYF.